This entry features one TCR beta chain sequence. Its matching antigen is unknown. The data belong to a study of cytomegalovirus exposure and HLA in healthy donors. Points from the study as a whole: Later examination showed HLA-associated TCR beta chains had greater clonal expansion than equally common others. According to an earlier analysis, most TCR beta V segments yielded productive rearrangements about 87% or about 30% of the time.

Deletions cut 4 bases from V and 4 bases from J, with 14 bases between. Germline CDR1 and CDR2: SGDLS and YYNGEE. This CDR3 has 15 amino acids. Regarding donors, all were healthy bone marrow donors. The PCR contained 60 Vbeta and 13 Jbeta primers. The data were produced by immunoSEQ multiplex PCR, yet TCRdb's version contains in-frame clones alone and is incomplete. The sample includes tens of thousands of clones, 60% to 80% of them seen just once. The TCR sequence derives from a woman between 45 and 60 years old in good health and CMV-seropositive. Sequencing was done on a sample of PBMCs. The J gene is TRBJ1-4, the V gene TRBV9; tentative D call: TRBD1 (5 bases). CDR3 residues: CASSPGAGLNEKLFF. CDR3 nucleotide sequence: TGTGCCAGCAGCCCAGGTGCAGGGCTTAATGAAAAACTGTTTTTT.